This TCR beta chain came from a study of blood T cell repertoires in COVID-19. As for the study in general: Samples came from the United States, Italy and Spain, spanning acute and convalescent COVID-19. The analysed material was cDNA or gDNA that came from T cells, B-cell-depleted T cells, or PBMCs.

Original handling: Estimates of nucleated cell counts were drawn from the amplification of reference gene primers. Some clones are missing from TCRdb's copy, which holds only in-frame ones; the method was immunoSEQ multiplex PCR. From that table come the V and J calls and clone size; the DNA was used to work out D and trimming. The top ten clones hold approximately 9% of a sample with under 300,000 clones, roughly 85% of them seen once. The CDR3 has 15 residues. Per the germline V gene, CDR1 is LGHNA and CDR2 is YSLEER. Losses at the gene ends were 3 bases for V and 4 bases for J; bases not matched to a gene: 3.

The gene calls are TRBV4-3 and TRBJ2-7, with 13 bases lining up with TRBD2. Sequencing input: peripheral blood. The sequence was obtained from a woman aged 45-60 years who had recovered from COVID-19. The CDR3 protein is CASSQGLAGRYEQYF. CDR3 sequence (DNA): TGCGCCAGCAGCCAGGGACTAGCGGGACGGTACGAGCAGTACTTC.